The next 13 T cell receptor beta chains were all read from a single sample in a study of T cell responses to AZD1222 COVID-19 vaccine. TCRdb's table, derived via immunoSEQ multiplex PCR, lists solely in-frame clones and lacks some. The table records over 150,000 clones, 88% of them present only once. The sequences come from peripheral blood, collected 28 days after the second AZD1222 dose. Receptors originate from an adult who received the AZD1222 COVID-19 vaccine.

The V and J genes are TRBV19 and TRBJ1-1; 8 nucleotides align to TRBD1. CDR1 and CDR2 (germline): LNHDA, SQIVND (reference sequence). Trimming took 3 bases from V and 1 from J; bases not matched to a gene: 4. This CDR3 has 15 residues. The CDR3 region is CASSMGTGGNTEAFF. The CDR3 nucleotides read TGTGCCAGTAGTATGGGAACAGGGGGGAACACTGAAGCTTTCTTT.

V usage is TRBV7-2 and J usage is TRBJ1-2, with 10 nucleotides matching TRBD1. The CDR3 consists of 14 residues. CDR1 SGHTA and CDR2 FQGNSA come from the germline V gene. Trimming took 5 bases from V and 6 from J; bases not matched to a gene: 6. The CDR3 spells CASSRTGGRDGYTF. CDR3 nucleotides: TGTGCCAGCAGCAGGACAGGGGGGAGGGATGGCTACACCTTC.

The chain employs TRBV19 and TRBJ2-5; 7 bases match TRBD1. V trimming: 5 bases; J trimming: 2 bases; junction bases outside the gene matches: 8. The CDR3 sequence is 15 residues long. Germline V gene data show CDR1 as LNHDA and CDR2 as SQIVND (reference sequence). The CDR3 sequence is CASSVRGQPQETQYF. CDR3 coding DNA: TGTGCCAGTAGTGTGAGGGGACAGCCACAAGAGACCCAGTACTTC.

This sequence joins TRBV7-3 and TRBJ2-1; 7 bases are a match to TRBD1. The ends lost 5 bases at V and 4 bases at J; junction bases unmatched: 8. Germline values: CDR1 SGHTA, CDR2 FQGTGA. CDR3 length equals 15 residues. The CDR3 spells CASSPRRQGYNEQFF. The CDR3 nucleotides read TGTGCCAGCAGCCCCCGACGACAGGGTTACAATGAGCAGTTCTTC.

This clone was detected once. The chain has TRBV6-5 and TRBJ1-2; a possible D gene is TRBD1 (5 bases). Germline loops: CDR1 MNHEY, CDR2 SVGAGI. The CDR3 sequence is 15 residues long. V gave up 2 bases and J gave up 0 bases, with 10 bases separating them. In nucleotides, the CDR3 is TGTGCCAGCAGTTACAACAGGAACTCTAACTATGGCTACACCTTC. Encoded protein: CASSYNRNSNYGYTF.

The gene calls are TRBV5-8 and TRBJ2-3, with TRBD1 matching 10 bases. V lost 4 bases and J lost 3; bases outside the gene matches: 8. This CDR3 is 16 amino acids long. Germline CDR1 and CDR2: SGHTS and YDEGEE. This CDR3 reads CASSAEGTGATDTQYF. CDR3 sequence (DNA): TGTGCCAGCAGCGCCGAAGGGACAGGGGCTACAGATACGCAGTATTTT.

The chain uses TRBV10-3 and TRBJ2-7; no firm D call. The V end lost 6 bases, the J end lost 2 bases, and 20 bases lay between the germline ends. The CDR3 length is 16 residues. Germline V lookup: CDR1 ENHRY, CDR2 SYGVKD. The CDR3 DNA follows: TGTGCCATCAGCGATGAAGTCGCGACCACAACCTACGAGCAGTACTTC. This gives the protein CAISDEVATTTYEQYF.

The J gene is TRBJ1-4, the V gene TRBV5-1; a possible D gene is TRBD1 (5 bases). From germline, CDR1 is SGHRS and CDR2 YFSETQ. V lost 4 bases and J 0 bases, leaving 10 bases between the germline ends. The CDR3 contains 15 residues. Here the CDR3 DNA reads TGCGCCAGCAGCCGGGACCCTGCAACTAATGAAAAACTGTTTTTT. Protein sequence: CASSRDPATNEKLFF.

The CDR3 DNA sequence: TGCGCCAGCAGCCAGTACTCCGGGACAGCTAATGAAAAACTGTTTTTT. Protein product: CASSQYSGTANEKLFF. The chain employs TRBV5-1 and TRBJ1-4; TRBD1 matches 7 bases. CDR3 length: 16 amino acids. V lost 4 bases to trimming and J lost 3 bases; unmatched junction nucleotides: 9. Germline CDR1 and CDR2: SGHRS and YFSETQ. Based on the CDR3 plus reference TRBV5-1 and TRBJ1-4, the full variable domain is KAGVTQTPRYLIKTRGQQVTLSCSPISGHRSVSWYQQTPGQGLQFLFEYFSETQRNKGNFPGRFSGRQFSNSRSEMNVSTLELGDSALYLCASSQYSGTANEKLFFGSGTQLSVL.

V gene TRBV5-1 combines with J gene TRBJ2-1; D not resolved. CDR1 and CDR2 from the germline V gene are SGHRS and YFSETQ. V was trimmed by 5 bases and J by 3 bases, leaving 15 bases between them. This CDR3 is 15 amino acids long. In DNA form, the CDR3 reads TGCGCCAGCAGGATCGCAGCTGATCGCTACAATGAGCAGTTCTTC. Translated, it gives CASRIAADRYNEQFF.

This chain uses TRBV29-1 with TRBJ1-2; unclear D gene. V lost 4 bases to trimming and J lost 0 bases, with 18 bases between them. This CDR3 comprises 16 residues. Germline-derived CDR1 and CDR2 are SQVTM and ANQGSEA. In DNA, the CDR3 is TGCAGCGTTGTACGAACACCAACCCGAACTAACTATGGCTACACCTTC. Translated: CSVVRTPTRTNYGYTF.

The chain is built from TRBV7-9 and TRBJ1-1; perhaps TRBD1 as D (5 bases). From germline, CDR1 is SEHNR and CDR2 FQNEAQ (reference sequence). Trimming took 4 bases from V and 5 from J, leaving 11 bases between them. The CDR3 sequence is 13 residues long. The CDR3 here is CASSSGSETEAFF. The CDR3 DNA reads TGTGCCAGCAGCTCAGGGTCTGAGACTGAAGCTTTCTTT. The full variable domain, in which reference TRBV7-9 and TRBJ1-1 provide the parts outside the CDR3, is DTGVSQNPRHKITKRGQNVTFRCDPISEHNRLYWYRQTLGQGPEFLTYFQNEAQLEKSRLLSDRFSAERPKGSFSTLEIQRTEQGDSAMYLCASSSGSETEAFFGQGTRLTVV.

The sample holds a few counts of this clone. This chain uses TRBV7-3 with TRBJ2-1, with TRBD2 matching over 7 bases. This CDR3 contains 16 residues. The V gene end was trimmed by 2 bases and the J gene end by 1 base; junction bases not matched to a gene: 5. Germline values: CDR1 SGHTA, CDR2 FQGTGA. CDR3 bases: TGTGCCAGCAGCTTAGACGGCGGGGGTTCCTACAATGAGCAGTTCTTC. Protein: CASSLDGGGSYNEQFF.